The clone carrying this T cell receptor (beta chain) appeared many times. Trimming took 8 bases from V and 5 from J, leaving 24 bases between them. The CDR3 totals 16 residues. Germline loops: CDR1 MDHEN, CDR2 SYDVKM. These data come from a study of spatial heterogeneity in lung cancer. Every TCR cDNA molecule bore its own unique molecular identifier. From the 5' RACE reads, TCRdb called clonotypes with MiXCR, one entry per CDR3 protein. The sample holds about 39,000 distinct CDR3 sequences; around 5.8% are singletons and the top ten take more than 9%. Time point reported: sample taken at primary tumor resection. Without sorting, whole RNA was sequenced from tumor, nontumor lung or frozen PBMC.

The chain recombines TRBV28 with TRBJ2-5, with D maybe TRBD1 (6 bases). The TCR originated in a male donor with early-stage non-small cell lung cancer. This sample comprised PBMCs, obtained at surgery. The CDR3 DNA sequence: TGTGCCAGCTCCCGGGATCCCGGGACACTCACCGAGACCCAGTACTTC. This gives the protein CASSRDPGTLTETQYF.